These 23 T cell receptor beta chains share one sample of origin, sequenced in a study of CD8+ T cells in alopecia areata. Described treatment: oral pan-JAK inhibitor, 5-10 mg twice daily. After isolation, RNA underwent reverse transcription to generate cDNA as the sequencing template. The assay was immunoSEQ multiplex PCR, and TCRdb's table has in-frame clones only and misses some. Here the sample spans approximately 180,000 clones, less than 70% being singletons. Sample: CD8+ T cells sorted from blood, taken at week 24, from a patient treated with tofacitinib. The source of these receptors is a human donor with alopecia areata.

The chain carries TRBV9 and TRBJ1-2, with D unresolved. Germline CDR1 is SGDLS and CDR2 is YYNGEE. The CDR3 consists of 16 residues. Trimming took off 4 bases at V and 4 bases at J, with 20 bases between the two ends. Here the CDR3 reads CASSTTSGERRYGYTF. CDR3 nucleotides: TGTGCCAGCAGCACCACGTCGGGCGAGCGACGCTATGGCTACACCTTC.

This clone was counted between two and nine times. The chain employs TRBV29-1 and TRBJ2-3, with D unresolved. Germline values: CDR1 SQVTM, CDR2 ANQGSEA. The CDR3 is 14 amino acids. V was clipped by 3 bases and J by 0 bases, with 10 bases between them. The CDR3 sequence: CSVDEELSTDTQYF. The DNA for the CDR3 is TGCAGCGTTGATGAGGAATTGAGCACAGATACGCAGTATTTT.

The table lists this clone with a few counts. Other DNA sequences in the same sample also yield this CDR3. The chain employs TRBV29-1 and TRBJ1-2, with D unresolved. Germline V gene sequence: CDR1 SQVTM, CDR2 ANQGSEA. The V and J ends lost 4 bases and 2 bases respectively, with 8 bases between them. The CDR3 consists of 12 residues. The CDR3 here is CSVVTENYGYTF. For the CDR3, the DNA is TGCAGCGTTGTCACAGAGAACTATGGCTACACCTTC. The variable domain in full, completed from reference TRBV29-1 and TRBJ1-2, reads SAVISQKPSRDICQRGTSLTIQCQVDSQVTMMFWYRQQPGQSLTLIATANQGSEATYESGFVIDKFPISRPNLTFSTLTVSNMSPEDSSIYLCSVVTENYGYTFGSGTRLTVV.

The chain combines TRBV29-1 with TRBJ1-4, with D maybe TRBD1 (6 bases). The CDR3 sequence is 14 residues long. Germline CDR1 is SQVTM and CDR2 is ANQGSEA. V lost 6 bases to trimming and J lost 6 bases, with 17 bases between them. CDR3 nucleotide sequence: TGCAGCGTCGTCAAGGGGGATGGGGATGAAAAACTGTTTTTT. Protein sequence: CSVVKGDGDEKLFF.

The chain combines TRBV5-6 with TRBJ1-3, with D hard to call. Trimming shortened V by 5 bases and J by 2 bases, and 8 bases separated the two germline ends. CDR1 and CDR2 from the germline V gene are SGHDT and YYEEEE. CDR3 length: 13 amino acids. The DNA of the CDR3 is TGTGCCAGCAGTCTTTTCACTGGAAACACCATATATTTT. This sequence encodes CASSLFTGNTIYF.

This clone was detected a few times. CDR3 DNA: TGTGCCAGTACCCCTAAGGGACAGTCCTATGGCTACACCTTC. Protein sequence: CASTPKGQSYGYTF. The chain uses TRBV19 and TRBJ1-2; the match to TRBD1 covers 7 bases. Germline values: CDR1 LNHDA, CDR2 SQIVND (reference sequence). V lost 7 bases to trimming and J lost 4 bases; unmatched junction nucleotides: 9. CDR3 length: 14 amino acids.

V gene TRBV11-2 combines with J gene TRBJ2-5, with 14 bases lining up with TRBD2. From germline, CDR1 is SGHAT and CDR2 FQNNGV. Trimming at V came to 6 bases and at J to 2 bases, leaving 8 bases not matched to a gene. This CDR3 is 17 amino acids long. CDR3 sequence (DNA): TGTGCCAGCAGTTACGGACTAGCGGGGGGATCTCAAGAGACCCAGTACTTC. It codes for CASSYGLAGGSQETQYF.

The gene calls are TRBV5-1 and TRBJ2-3; 11 nucleotides match TRBD2. The CDR3 is 16 amino acids. V trimming: 4 bases; J trimming: 6 bases; junction bases outside the gene matches: 10. Germline assignment: CDR1 SGHRS and CDR2 YFSETQ. CDR3 in DNA: TGCGCCAGCAGCACCAAGACTAGCGGGATGACGGATACGCAGTATTTT. This sequence encodes CASSTKTSGMTDTQYF.

This chain links TRBV11-2 with TRBJ1-1, with a tentative D call TRBD1 (5 bases). The CDR3 extends over 11 amino acids. CDR1 is SGHAT, CDR2 FQNNGV, per germline. V lost 8 bases and J lost 4, with 8 bases in between. The CDR3, as DNA: TGTGCCAGCGCCGGGGCCACTGAAGCTTTCTTT. Encoded protein: CASAGATEAFF.

Only one count was recorded for this clone. This same CDR3 is encoded by further DNA sequences in the sample. The V gene is TRBV2, the J gene TRBJ2-5; TRBD1 matches 7 bases. Germline lookup yields CDR1 SNHLY and CDR2 FYNNEI. There are 13 residues in the CDR3. Trimming at V came to 5 bases and at J to 1 base, leaving 1 base not matched to a gene. CDR3 in amino acids: CASSRTGQETQYF. CDR3 sequence (DNA): TGTGCCAGCAGTAGGACAGGCCAAGAGACCCAGTACTTC.

This chain connects TRBV4-1 to TRBJ2-6; tentatively, D is TRBD1 (8 bases). CDR1 and CDR2 from the germline V gene are MGHRA and YSYEKL. V lost 6 bases, J lost 0 bases, and 18 bases lay in between. The CDR3 length is 18 residues. The DNA for the CDR3 is TGCGCCAGCAGGCCCGAACAGGGGGGGCTCTCTGGGGCCAACGTCCTGACTTTC. Protein sequence: CASRPEQGGLSGANVLTF.

The V and J genes are TRBV30 and TRBJ2-7, with 7 bases identical to TRBD2. Germline V gene lookup returns CDR1 GTSNPN and CDR2 SVGIG (reference sequence). CDR3 size: 14 residues. V dropped 4 bases and J dropped 1; count of bases not matched to a gene: 7. CDR3 residues: CAWTSGTSSYEQYF. In nucleotides, the CDR3 is TGTGCCTGGACGAGCGGGACCTCATCCTACGAGCAGTACTTC.

The rearrangement uses TRBV7-9 and TRBJ2-2; no clear D gene. The ends were cut back, 4 bases at V and 3 bases at J, with 6 bases in the middle. Germline CDR1 SEHNR, CDR2 FQNEAQ (reference sequence). The CDR3 has 13 amino acids. CDR3: CASSSAYTGELFF. The CDR3 bases are TGTGCCAGCAGCTCAGCTTACACCGGGGAGCTGTTTTTT. The complete variable domain, with remaining parts taken from reference TRBV7-9 and TRBJ2-2, reads DTGVSQNPRHKITKRGQNVTFRCDPISEHNRLYWYRQTLGQGPEFLTYFQNEAQLEKSRLLSDRFSAERPKGSFSTLEIQRTEQGDSAMYLCASSSAYTGELFFGEGSRLTVL.

This clone was found a few times. J is TRBJ1-1 and V is TRBV23-1; a weak D match, TRBD1 (6 bases). TRBV23-1 is an open reading frame whose function is uncertain. The V end lost 2 bases, the J end lost 6 bases, and 19 bases lay between the germline ends. There are 16 residues in the CDR3. The CDR3 coding sequence is TGCGCCAGCAGTCAACTCCCACGACAGGAAGAGGCTGAAGCTTTCTTT. It encodes CASSQLPRQEEAEAFF.

This chain links TRBV19 with TRBJ2-2; D is unclear. Germline V gene sequence: CDR1 LNHDA, CDR2 SQIVND (reference sequence). The CDR3 runs to 15 residues. Deletions cut 5 bases from V and 2 bases from J, with 12 bases between. CDR3: CASSSRAFNTGELFF. CDR3 DNA sequence: TGTGCCAGTAGTTCCCGGGCCTTCAACACCGGGGAGCTGTTTTTT.

The rearrangement uses TRBV5-1 and TRBJ1-5, with D possibly TRBD1 on 6 matching bases. Germline CDR1 SGHRS, CDR2 YFSETQ. This CDR3 has 14 amino acids. The germline V and J ends were trimmed by 4 bases and 4 bases, with 12 bases remaining between them. The CDR3 region has the DNA TGCGCCAGCAGCCCCGAGGGGGGGAATCAGCCCCAGCATTTT. Its protein product is CASSPEGGNQPQHF.

As DNA, the CDR3 is TGCGCCAGCAGCCAAGGGTCGGCTAGCGCGGAGCAGTACTTC. Translation gives CASSQGSASAEQYF. V is TRBV4-3 and J is TRBJ2-7, with D perhaps matching TRBD2 (6 bases). With 1 base removed from V and 7 bases from J, the gap between germline ends came to 14 bases. There are 14 residues in the CDR3. Germline assignment: CDR1 LGHNA and CDR2 YSLEER.

The rearrangement uses TRBV6-1 and TRBJ2-1, with 10 nucleotides matching TRBD2. The CDR3 has 17 amino acids. With V trimmed by 4 bases and J by 8 bases, 14 bases remained unmatched. Germline CDR1 MNHNS, CDR2 SASEGT. CDR3 in amino acids: CASSARRGAGGLDEQFF. DNA for the CDR3: TGTGCCAGCAGTGCCCGACGGGGAGCGGGGGGGCTAGATGAGCAGTTCTTC.

The chain joins TRBV13 to TRBJ1-1; possible D gene TRBD1, 6 bases. Deletions cut 4 bases from V and 0 bases from J, with 9 bases between. CDR3 length: 14 residues. Germline V lookup: CDR1 PRHDT, CDR2 FYEKMQ (reference sequence). The CDR3 reads CASSSRDMNTEAFF. CDR3 nucleotide sequence: TGTGCCAGCAGCTCACGGGACATGAACACTGAAGCTTTCTTT.

V usage is TRBV2 and J usage is TRBJ1-2; D gene unclear. The CDR3 covers 12 residues. The V gene's germline CDR1 is SNHLY and CDR2 FYNNEI. V lost 3 bases, J lost 7 bases, and 9 bases lay in between. DNA for the CDR3: TGTGCCAGCAGTGACGGGTCGGGTGGCTACACCTTC. Translating it yields CASSDGSGGYTF.

The chain uses TRBV19 and TRBJ1-2; D is possibly TRBD1 (6 bases). The germline V gene has CDR1 LNHDA and CDR2 SQIVND (reference sequence). The V gene lost 3 bases and the J gene lost 6 bases, with 14 bases spanning the gap. The CDR3 is 14 residues long. The CDR3 is CASSITHRDHGYTF. The CDR3 DNA reads as TGTGCCAGTAGTATCACCCACAGGGACCATGGCTACACCTTC.

The J gene is TRBJ2-2, the V gene TRBV25-1; D unclear. V lost 4 bases, J lost 6 bases, and 6 bases lay in between. Germline V gene lookup returns CDR1 MGHDK and CDR2 SYGVNS. The CDR3 sequence is 12 residues long. The CDR3 here is CASSVAAGELFF. Written as DNA, the CDR3 is TGTGCCAGCAGTGTAGCAGCCGGGGAGCTGTTTTTT.

This clone was counted a single time. The chain joins TRBV6-5 to TRBJ1-1; D perhaps matches TRBD1 (5 bases). Trimming removed 4 bases at V and 6 bases at J, with 12 bases between. CDR1 is MNHEY and CDR2 is SVGAGI in the germline V gene. This CDR3 comprises 13 residues. In DNA form, the CDR3 reads TGTGCCAGCAGTTTCCAGGGATTGCCTGAAGCTTTCTTT. It translates to CASSFQGLPEAFF.